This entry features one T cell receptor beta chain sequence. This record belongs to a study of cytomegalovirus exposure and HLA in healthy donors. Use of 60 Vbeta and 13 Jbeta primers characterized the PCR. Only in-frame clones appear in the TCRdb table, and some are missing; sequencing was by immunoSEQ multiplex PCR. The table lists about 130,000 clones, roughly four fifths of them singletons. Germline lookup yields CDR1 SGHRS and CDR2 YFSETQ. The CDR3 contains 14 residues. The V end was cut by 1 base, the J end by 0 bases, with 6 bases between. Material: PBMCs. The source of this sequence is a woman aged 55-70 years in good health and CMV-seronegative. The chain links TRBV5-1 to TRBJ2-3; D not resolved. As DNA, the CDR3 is TGCGCCAGCAGCTTGATGACTAGCACAGATACGCAGTATTTT. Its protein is CASSLMTSTDTQYF.